The T cell receptor (beta chain) described here comes from a study of T cells in Graves' hyperthyroidism and ophthalmopathy. Study context: At initial diagnosis, before any treatment had begun, peripheral blood was obtained.

Amplified TCR beta CDR3 regions came from RNA transcripts. When the TCR CDR3 underwent first-round RT-PCR, the HTBI primer set was used. TCRdb reprocessed the multiplex PCR reads via MiXCR and lists one record per CDR3 protein. The table has more than 550,000 distinct CDR3 sequences, about 18% seen once; the top ten hold around 15%. From germline, CDR1 is LNHDA and CDR2 SQIVND (reference sequence). The CDR3 is made up of 17 amino acids. Patients aged 18 to 65 had newly diagnosed hyperthyroidism of under 2 months' duration. Uncontrolled infection, other autoimmune disease, pregnancy or lactation led to exclusion. Study results and limitations: Blood also carried most thyroid clonotypes expanded above 0.001.

A note on this clonotype: As yet, its antigen is unknown. The junction and the germline gene differ at one end; a read error may be behind it.

This TCR derives from a man aged 50 to 60 with Graves' hyperthyroidism. The chain links TRBV19 to TRBJ1-2; D unclear. Sequencing used blood. CDR3 in amino acids: CARSIGVWPQEDYGYTF. The DNA for the CDR3 is TGTGCCAGAAGTATTGGGGTATGGCCTCAGGAGGACTATGGCTACACCTTC.